The present T cell receptor (beta chain) was sequenced within a study of blood T cell repertoires in COVID-19. Study background: The cDNA or gDNA used as material had been derived from T cells, B-cell-depleted T cells, or PBMCs.

In the authors' methods: Estimated nucleated cell counts came from reference gene primer amplification. TCRdb's table, derived via immunoSEQ multiplex PCR, lists solely in-frame clones and lacks some. The D gene and trimming were derived from the DNA, and the V and J assignments and clone size from that table. This table has about 190,000 clones, 76% appearing once. Germline CDR1 reads MNHEY; CDR2 reads SVGAGI. V trimming: 5 bases; J trimming: 2 bases; junction bases outside the gene matches: 4. The CDR3 covers 15 residues. The participants were between about 18 and 90 years old and came from under 25 US areas. Self-reported history from a screening survey and questionnaire set each donor's cohort.

The specimen was PBMCs or T cells enriched from blood (not recorded which). The rearrangement joins TRBV6-5 to TRBJ2-3, with TRBD1 matching 10 bases. The origin of this receptor is a woman between 45 and 65 years old with acute COVID-19. Here the CDR3 DNA reads TGTGCCAGCAGTCCGGGACAGGGGAACACAGATACGCAGTATTTT. It specifies CASSPGQGNTDTQYF.